This T cell receptor beta chain was obtained from a study of OX40 agonist ivuxolimab in advanced cancers. Study overall: Age averaged 60 years (range about 23 to 80), and around 78% were male.

V gave up 0 bases and J gave up 0 bases, with 12 bases separating them. This CDR3 has 17 residues. CDR1 is LGHNA, CDR2 YNFKEQ, per germline. Only in-frame clones appear in the TCRdb table, and some are missing; sequencing was by immunoSEQ multiplex PCR. The data hold roughly 65,000 clones, with 80% to 90% observed a single time. This rearrangement joins TRBV4-2 to TRBJ2-1; D is perhaps TRBD2 (5 bases). Sample: CD4+ or CD8+ T cells sorted from blood, taken in a trial of the OX40 agonist ivuxolimab. The origin of this receptor is an adult with an advanced solid tumor such as melanoma, head and neck, liver or kidney cancer. DNA for the CDR3: TGTGCCAGCAGCCAAGATGTAAGCGGCAGCTCCTACAATGAGCAGTTCTTC. Amino acids: CASSQDVSGSSYNEQFF.